Below, 15 T cell receptor beta chains from the same sample are listed, as sequenced in a study of shared clonotypes between healthy human individuals. Method: immunoSEQ multiplex PCR; TCRdb's copy keeps in-frame clones and lacks some. Seen here are under 2.5 million clones, 80% to 95% observed once, and the top ten hold more than 0.35%. The sequenced sample was naive CD4+ T cells from PBMCs. Subset defined: CD45RA+ positively selected. The receptor set was obtained from a man younger than 35 in good health. Some clones in this sample may be carry-over from other donors' samples.

The rearrangement joins TRBV5-6 to TRBJ2-3; 9 bases are shared with TRBD2. The CDR3 is 15 amino acids. V lost 2 bases and J lost 3; bases outside the gene matches: 4. Germline CDR1 reads SGHDT; CDR2 reads YYEEEE. The CDR3 is CASSLGGRATDTQYF. CDR3 nucleotides: TGTGCCAGCAGCTTAGGCGGGAGGGCTACAGATACGCAGTATTTT.

In regard to this clone: The sample carries other DNA sequences with the same CDR3. The J gene is TRBJ1-2, the V gene TRBV19; D not resolved. Germline lookup yields CDR1 LNHDA and CDR2 SQIVND (reference sequence). This CDR3 is built from 14 residues. The V end was cut by 1 base, the J end by 2 bases, with 8 bases between. For the CDR3, the DNA is TGTGCCAGTAGTATAGGTCGAGGGAACTATGGCTACACCTTC. This encodes CASSIGRGNYGYTF.

This clone was picked up one time. Other DNA sequences within the sample encode an identical CDR3. V is TRBV2 and J is TRBJ2-1, with D uncertain. The V and J ends lost 6 bases and 5 bases respectively, with 8 bases between them. Germline V gene sequence: CDR1 SNHLY, CDR2 FYNNEI. This CDR3 has 12 amino acids. The CDR3 DNA follows: TGTGCCAGCAGCGGCGATCACAATGAGCAGTTCTTC. Protein: CASSGDHNEQFF.

This chain joins TRBV5-4 and TRBJ2-1, with 8 bases that match TRBD2. The ends lost 0 bases at V and 1 base at J; junction bases unmatched: 6. The CDR3 consists of 17 residues. Per germline, CDR1 SGHNT and CDR2 YYREEE (reference sequence). DNA of the CDR3: TGTGCCAGCAGCTTGGCAGCGGGAGCGGGTTCCTACAATGAGCAGTTCTTC. It codes for CASSLAAGAGSYNEQFF. Drawing the rest from reference TRBV5-4 and TRBJ2-1, the complete variable domain is ETGVTQSPTHLIKTRGQQVTLRCSSQSGHNTVSWYQQALGQGPQFIFQYYREEENGRGNFPPRFSGLQFPNYSSELNVNALELDDSALYLCASSLAAGAGSYNEQFFGPGTRLTVL.

The J gene is TRBJ2-7, the V gene TRBV9, with 11 positions matching TRBD1. The V gene's germline CDR1 is SGDLS and CDR2 YYNGEE. V was pared by 8 bases and J by 0 bases, with 4 bases of the junction left unmatched. The CDR3 sequence is 14 residues long. This CDR3 is CASGGTGGSYEQYF. In DNA form, the CDR3 reads TGTGCCAGTGGGGGGACAGGGGGCTCCTACGAGCAGTACTTC.

The CDR3 is CASRESPSYEQYF. The CDR3 DNA reads as TGTGCCAGCAGGGAAAGCCCCTCCTACGAGCAGTACTTC. This chain links TRBV28 with TRBJ2-7; no firm D call. V lost 6 bases and J 0 bases, leaving 9 bases between the germline ends. The CDR3 totals 13 residues. Germline CDR1 is MDHEN and CDR2 is SYDVKM. Based on the CDR3 plus reference TRBV28 and TRBJ2-7, the full variable domain is DVKVTQSSRYLVKRTGEKVFLECVQDMDHENMFWYRQDPGLGLRLIYFSYDVKMKEKGDIPEGYSVSREKKERFSLILESASTNQTSMYLCASRESPSYEQYFGPGTRLTVT.

CDR3 sequence (DNA): TGTGCCACCTCTTCGGTCAATGAGCAGTTCTTC. Translation gives CATSSVNEQFF. The chain is built from TRBV6-6 and TRBJ2-1; no clear D gene. The CDR3 is 11 residues long. CDR1 MNHNY and CDR2 SVGAGI come from the germline V gene (reference sequence). The germline V and J ends were trimmed by 10 bases and 6 bases, with 10 bases remaining between them.

The J gene is TRBJ1-1, the V gene TRBV7-2; the match to TRBD1 covers 7 bases. This CDR3 has 16 residues. After removal of 5 bases from V and 4 bases from J, the junction contained 13 bases not matched to a gene. From germline, CDR1 is SGHTA and CDR2 FQGNSA. CDR3 coding DNA: TGTGCCAGCAGCCTCCAGGGGGAAGTGGGCGGCACTGAAGCTTTCTTT. Translating gives CASSLQGEVGGTEAFF. The complete variable domain, with remaining parts taken from reference TRBV7-2 and TRBJ1-1, reads GAGVSQSPSNKVTEKGKDVELRCDPISGHTALYWYRQSLGQGLEFLIYFQGNSAPDKSGLPSDRFSAERTGGSVSTLTIQRTQQEDSAVYLCASSLQGEVGGTEAFFGQGTRLTVV.

CDR3 sequence: CASSYGHSDSYEQYF. The CDR3 nucleotides are TGCGCCAGCAGCTACGGACACTCGGACTCCTACGAGCAGTACTTC. The chain employs TRBV5-1 and TRBJ2-7; D perhaps matches TRBD1 (5 bases). Germline CDR1 reads SGHRS; CDR2 reads YFSETQ. The CDR3 has 15 amino acids. V gave up 3 bases and J gave up 0 bases, with 13 bases separating them. Combining the CDR3 with reference TRBV5-1 and TRBJ2-7 gives the whole variable domain KAGVTQTPRYLIKTRGQQVTLSCSPISGHRSVSWYQQTPGQGLQFLFEYFSETQRNKGNFPGRFSGRQFSNSRSEMNVSTLELGDSALYLCASSYGHSDSYEQYFGPGTRLTVT.

Of note for this clone: Within the sample, other DNA sequences also encode this same CDR3. The rearrangement uses TRBV5-1 and TRBJ2-7, with 7 bases identical to TRBD1. The CDR3 spans 11 residues. Germline V gives CDR1 SGHRS, CDR2 YFSETQ. V lost 3 bases and J lost 7; bases outside the gene matches: 1. The CDR3 region is CASSSTGEQYF. The CDR3, as DNA: TGCGCCAGCAGCTCGACAGGGGAGCAGTACTTC.

V gene TRBV5-1 combines with J gene TRBJ2-7; D assignment may be TRBD1 or TRBD2 (5 bases each). Germline values: CDR1 SGHRS, CDR2 YFSETQ. The CDR3 has 15 amino acids. V lost 0 bases to trimming and J lost 4 bases, with 14 bases between them. This CDR3 reads CASSLGRDASYEQYF. CDR3 nucleotides: TGCGCCAGCAGCTTGGGCCGGGACGCATCTTACGAGCAGTACTTC. Full variable domain (remainder filled in from reference TRBV5-1 and TRBJ2-7): KAGVTQTPRYLIKTRGQQVTLSCSPISGHRSVSWYQQTPGQGLQFLFEYFSETQRNKGNFPGRFSGRQFSNSRSEMNVSTLELGDSALYLCASSLGRDASYEQYFGPGTRLTVT.

The V gene is TRBV28, the J gene TRBJ2-7; D gene ambiguous. The V and J ends lost 5 bases and 6 bases respectively, with 8 bases between them. CDR3 length: 11 amino acids. Germline lookup yields CDR1 MDHEN and CDR2 SYDVKM. The CDR3 nucleotides are TGTGCCAGCAGTGTCTGGGCCGAGCAGTACTTC. This codes for CASSVWAEQYF.

The rearrangement joins TRBV5-1 to TRBJ2-5; D possibly corresponds to TRBD1 (5 bases). The J call may not be correct, given that the DNA end is closer to TRBJ2-7. This CDR3 spans 12 amino acids. From germline, CDR1 is SGHRS and CDR2 YFSETQ. The CDR3 sequence is CASSSQGNEQYF. The DNA for the CDR3 is TGCGCCAGCAGCTCCCAGGGTAACGAGCAGTACTTC.

This chain joins TRBV29-1 and TRBJ2-3, with D unclear. Germline CDR1 reads SQVTM; CDR2 reads ANQGSEA. Trimming cost V 4 bases and J 0 bases, with 11 bases left between them. This CDR3 comprises 14 residues. The CDR3 region has the DNA TGCAGCGTTGTATTCGTAGCTAGCACAGATACGCAGTATTTT. Its protein product is CSVVFVASTDTQYF.

V gene TRBV29-1 combines with J gene TRBJ2-3; D possibly corresponds to TRBD1 (5 bases). In germline, CDR1 is SQVTM, CDR2 ANQGSEA. The V and J ends lost 7 bases and 2 bases respectively, with 13 bases between them. The CDR3 has 13 amino acids. The CDR3 here is CSEMGQYTDTQYF. The CDR3 DNA reads as TGCAGCGAGATGGGGCAATACACAGATACGCAGTATTTT.